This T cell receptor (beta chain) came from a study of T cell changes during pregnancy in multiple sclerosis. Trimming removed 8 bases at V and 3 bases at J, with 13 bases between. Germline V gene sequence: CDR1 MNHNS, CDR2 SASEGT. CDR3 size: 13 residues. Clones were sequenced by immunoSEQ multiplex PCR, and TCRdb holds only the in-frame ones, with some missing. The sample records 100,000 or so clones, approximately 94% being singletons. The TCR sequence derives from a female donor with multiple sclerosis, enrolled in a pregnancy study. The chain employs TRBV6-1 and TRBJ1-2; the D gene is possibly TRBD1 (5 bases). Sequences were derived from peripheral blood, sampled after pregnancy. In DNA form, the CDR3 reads TGTGCCAGCCAGAAGACAGACTACTATGGCTACACCTTC. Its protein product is CASQKTDYYGYTF.